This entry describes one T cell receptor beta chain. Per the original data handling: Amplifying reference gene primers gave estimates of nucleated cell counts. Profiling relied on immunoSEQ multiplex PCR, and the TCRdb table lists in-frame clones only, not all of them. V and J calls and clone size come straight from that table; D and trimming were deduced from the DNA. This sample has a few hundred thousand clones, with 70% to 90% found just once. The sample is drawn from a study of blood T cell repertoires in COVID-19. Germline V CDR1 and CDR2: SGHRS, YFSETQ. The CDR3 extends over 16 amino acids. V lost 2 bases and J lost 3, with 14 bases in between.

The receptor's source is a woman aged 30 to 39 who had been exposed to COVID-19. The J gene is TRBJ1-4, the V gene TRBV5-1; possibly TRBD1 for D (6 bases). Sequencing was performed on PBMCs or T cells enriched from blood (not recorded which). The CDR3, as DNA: TGCGCCAGCAGCTTATCGTTTCAGGGGCCTAATGAAAAACTGTTTTTT. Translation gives CASSLSFQGPNEKLFF.